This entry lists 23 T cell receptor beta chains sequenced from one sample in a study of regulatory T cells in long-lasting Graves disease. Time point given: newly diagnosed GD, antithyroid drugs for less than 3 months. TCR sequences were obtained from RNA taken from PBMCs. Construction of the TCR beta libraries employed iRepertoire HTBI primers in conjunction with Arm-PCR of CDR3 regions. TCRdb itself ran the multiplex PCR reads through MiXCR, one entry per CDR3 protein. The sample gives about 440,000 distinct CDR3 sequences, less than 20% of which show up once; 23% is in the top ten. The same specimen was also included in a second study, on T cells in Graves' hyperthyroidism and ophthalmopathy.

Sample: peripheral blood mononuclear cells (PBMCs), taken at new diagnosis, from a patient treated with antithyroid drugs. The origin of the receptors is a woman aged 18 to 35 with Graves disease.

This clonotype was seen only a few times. The DNA for the CDR3 is TGCGCCAGCAACAAGGGGGTACTAGGGAGAGGAGAGACCCAGTACTTC. Amino acid sequence: CASNKGVLGRGETQYF. V usage is TRBV5-1 and J usage is TRBJ2-5; possibly TRBD1 for D (6 bases). There are 16 residues in the CDR3. In germline, CDR1 is SGHRS, CDR2 YFSETQ. The V end lost 6 bases, the J end lost 4 bases, and 22 bases lay between the germline ends.

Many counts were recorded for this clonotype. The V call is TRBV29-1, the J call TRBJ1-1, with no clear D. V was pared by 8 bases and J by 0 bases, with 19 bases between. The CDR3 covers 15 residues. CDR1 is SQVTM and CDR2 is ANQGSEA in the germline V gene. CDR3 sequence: CSSSSPQTMNTEAFF. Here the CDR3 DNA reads TGCAGCTCCTCATCCCCACAGACTATGAACACTGAAGCTTTCTTT.

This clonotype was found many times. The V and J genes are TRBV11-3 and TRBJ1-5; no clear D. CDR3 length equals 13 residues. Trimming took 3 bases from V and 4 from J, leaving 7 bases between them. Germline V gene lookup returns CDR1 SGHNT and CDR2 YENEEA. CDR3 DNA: TGTGCCAGCAGCTTGTCAATGAATCAGCCCCAGCATTTT. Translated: CASSLSMNQPQHF.

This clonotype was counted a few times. This chain's CDR3 is CASKLADFYNEQFF. CDR3 nucleotides: TGTGCCAGCAAATTAGCGGACTTCTACAATGAGCAGTTCTTC. V usage is TRBV11-3 and J usage is TRBJ2-1, with TRBD2 as a possible D gene (6 bases). Germline V CDR1 and CDR2: SGHNT, YENEEA. V dropped 7 bases and J dropped 3 bases, with 13 bases sitting between them. This CDR3 contains 14 residues.

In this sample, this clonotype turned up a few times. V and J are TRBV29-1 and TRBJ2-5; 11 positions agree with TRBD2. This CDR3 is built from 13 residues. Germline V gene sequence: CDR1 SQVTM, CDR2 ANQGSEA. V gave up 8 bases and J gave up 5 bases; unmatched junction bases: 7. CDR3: CSIRLAGFETQYF. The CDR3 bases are TGCAGCATTCGACTAGCGGGATTCGAGACCCAGTACTTC. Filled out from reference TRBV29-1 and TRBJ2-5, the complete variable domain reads SAVISQKPSRDICQRGTSLTIQCQVDSQVTMMFWYRQQPGQSLTLIATANQGSEATYESGFVIDKFPISRPNLTFSTLTVSNMSPEDSSIYLCSIRLAGFETQYFGPGTRLLVL.

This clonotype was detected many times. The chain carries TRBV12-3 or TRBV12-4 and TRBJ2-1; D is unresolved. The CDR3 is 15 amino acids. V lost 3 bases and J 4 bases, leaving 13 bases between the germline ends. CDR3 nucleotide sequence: TGTGCCAGCAGTTTCTTGGCTGCACGTTACAATGAGCAGTTCTTC. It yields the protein CASSFLAARYNEQFF.

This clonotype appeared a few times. CDR3 sequence: CASKTSGHNTGELFF. CDR3 nucleotide sequence: TGTGCCAGCAAGACTAGCGGGCACAACACCGGGGAGCTGTTTTTT. The chain uses TRBV4-2 and TRBJ2-2; 10 nucleotides align to TRBD2. CDR3 length: 15 residues. Germline trimming cut 7 bases from V and 2 bases from J; bases unmatched to any gene: 4. Germline assignment: CDR1 LGHNA and CDR2 YNFKEQ.

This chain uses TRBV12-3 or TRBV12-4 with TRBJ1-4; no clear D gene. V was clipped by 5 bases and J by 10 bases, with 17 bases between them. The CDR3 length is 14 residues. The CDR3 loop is CASSTRATTSKLFF. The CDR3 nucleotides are TGTGCCAGCAGTACCCGGGCCACCACCTCAAAACTGTTTTTT.

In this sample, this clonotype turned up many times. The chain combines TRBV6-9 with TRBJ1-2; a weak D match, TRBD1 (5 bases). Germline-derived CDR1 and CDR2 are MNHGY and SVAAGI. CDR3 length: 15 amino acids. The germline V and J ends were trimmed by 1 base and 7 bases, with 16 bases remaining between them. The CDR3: CASSYLKGASFGYTF. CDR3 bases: TGTGCCAGCAGTTATTTGAAAGGGGCTTCGTTTGGCTACACCTTC.

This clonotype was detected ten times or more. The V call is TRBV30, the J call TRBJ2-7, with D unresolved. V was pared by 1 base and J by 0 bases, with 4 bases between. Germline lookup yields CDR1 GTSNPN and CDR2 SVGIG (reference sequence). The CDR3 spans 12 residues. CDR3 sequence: CAWSAISYEQYF. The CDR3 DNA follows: TGTGCCTGGAGTGCTATCTCCTACGAGCAGTACTTC.

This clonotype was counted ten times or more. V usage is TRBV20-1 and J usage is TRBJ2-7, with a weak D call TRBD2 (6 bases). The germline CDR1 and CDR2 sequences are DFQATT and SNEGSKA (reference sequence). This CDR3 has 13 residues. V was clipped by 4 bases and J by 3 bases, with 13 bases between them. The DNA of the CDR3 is TGCAGTGCTACCCCGACAGCGGGCTACGAGCAGTACTTC. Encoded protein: CSATPTAGYEQYF.

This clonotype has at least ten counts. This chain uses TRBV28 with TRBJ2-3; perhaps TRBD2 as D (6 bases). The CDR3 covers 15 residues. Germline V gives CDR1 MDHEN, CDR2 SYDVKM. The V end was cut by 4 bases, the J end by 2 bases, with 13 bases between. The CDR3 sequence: CASSSPGLPTDTQYF. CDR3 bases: TGTGCCAGCAGTTCCCCGGGACTTCCCACAGATACGCAGTATTTT. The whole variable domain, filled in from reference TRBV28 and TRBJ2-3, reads DVKVTQSSRYLVKRTGEKVFLECVQDMDHENMFWYRQDPGLGLRLIYFSYDVKMKEKGDIPEGYSVSREKKERFSLILESASTNQTSMYLCASSSPGLPTDTQYFGPGTRLTVL.

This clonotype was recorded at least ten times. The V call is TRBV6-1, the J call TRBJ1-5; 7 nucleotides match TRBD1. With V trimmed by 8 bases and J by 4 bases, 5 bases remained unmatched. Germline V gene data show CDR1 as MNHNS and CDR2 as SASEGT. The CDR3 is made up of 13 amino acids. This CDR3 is CASQGQKNQPQHF. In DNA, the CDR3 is TGTGCCAGCCAGGGACAGAAGAATCAGCCCCAGCATTTT.

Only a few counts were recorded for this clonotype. In DNA form, the CDR3 reads TGTGCCAGCAGCACCCGGCCGGGGACTAGTGGGACCCAGTACTTC. Residues: CASSTRPGTSGTQYF. The chain recombines TRBV14 with TRBJ2-5; 8 nucleotides agree with TRBD2. The germline V gene encodes CDR1 SGHDN and CDR2 FVKESK. This CDR3 spans 15 amino acids. V shed 5 bases, J shed 7 bases, and the junction held 12 bases outside the gene matches.

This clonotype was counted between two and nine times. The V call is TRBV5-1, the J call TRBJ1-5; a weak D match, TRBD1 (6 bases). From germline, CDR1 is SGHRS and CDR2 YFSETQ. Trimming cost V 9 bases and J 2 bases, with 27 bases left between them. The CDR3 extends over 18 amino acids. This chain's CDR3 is CATPGRDTRQAGNQPQHF. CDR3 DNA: TGCGCCACCCCAGGCCGCGATACCAGACAGGCGGGCAATCAGCCCCAGCATTTT.

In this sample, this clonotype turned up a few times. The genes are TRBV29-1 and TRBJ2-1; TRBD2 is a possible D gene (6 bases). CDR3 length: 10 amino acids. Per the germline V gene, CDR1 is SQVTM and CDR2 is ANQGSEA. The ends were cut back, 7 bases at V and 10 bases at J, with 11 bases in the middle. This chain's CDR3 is CSANREEQFF. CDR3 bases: TGCAGCGCCAACCGGGAGGAGCAGTTCTTC.

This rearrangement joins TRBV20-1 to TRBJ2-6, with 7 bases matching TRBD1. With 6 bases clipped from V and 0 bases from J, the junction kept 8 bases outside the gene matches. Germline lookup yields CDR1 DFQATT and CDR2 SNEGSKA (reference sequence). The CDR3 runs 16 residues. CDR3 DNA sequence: TGCAGTGCGCCGGGACAGAAGAGCTCTGGGGCCAACGTCCTGACTTTC. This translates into CSAPGQKSSGANVLTF.

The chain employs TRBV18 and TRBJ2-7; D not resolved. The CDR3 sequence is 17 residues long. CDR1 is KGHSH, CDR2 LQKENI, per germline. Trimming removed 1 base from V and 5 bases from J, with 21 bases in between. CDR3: CASSPRSAASHTHEQYF. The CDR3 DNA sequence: TGTGCCAGCTCACCACGATCAGCCGCCTCACATACCCACGAGCAGTACTTC.

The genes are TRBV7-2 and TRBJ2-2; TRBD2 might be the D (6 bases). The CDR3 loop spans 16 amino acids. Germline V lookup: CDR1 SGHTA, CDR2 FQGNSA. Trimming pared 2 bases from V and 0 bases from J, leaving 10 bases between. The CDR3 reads CASSLIADPNTGELFF. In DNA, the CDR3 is TGTGCCAGCAGCTTAATAGCGGACCCGAACACCGGGGAGCTGTTTTTT.

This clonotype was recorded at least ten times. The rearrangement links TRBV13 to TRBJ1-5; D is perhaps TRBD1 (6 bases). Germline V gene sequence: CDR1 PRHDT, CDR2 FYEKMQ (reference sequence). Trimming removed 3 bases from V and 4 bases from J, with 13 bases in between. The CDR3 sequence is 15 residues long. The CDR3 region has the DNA TGTGCCAGCAGCTTTTCTGGGGGCAGGAATCAGCCCCAGCATTTT. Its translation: CASSFSGGRNQPQHF.

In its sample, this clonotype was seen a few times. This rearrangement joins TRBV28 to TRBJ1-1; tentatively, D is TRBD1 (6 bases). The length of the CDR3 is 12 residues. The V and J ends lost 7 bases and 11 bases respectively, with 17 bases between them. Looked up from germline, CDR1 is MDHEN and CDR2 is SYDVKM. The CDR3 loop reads CASITGKGSAFF. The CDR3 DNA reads TGTGCCAGCATTACAGGGAAAGGTTCGGCTTTCTTT.

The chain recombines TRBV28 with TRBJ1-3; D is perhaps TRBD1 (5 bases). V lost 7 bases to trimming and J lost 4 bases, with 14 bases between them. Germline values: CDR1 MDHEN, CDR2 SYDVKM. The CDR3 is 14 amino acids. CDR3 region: CASTEGVFGNTIYF. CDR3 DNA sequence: TGTGCCAGCACCGAAGGGGTTTTCGGAAACACCATATATTTT.

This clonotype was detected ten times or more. The CDR3 reads CASSQVGAAGKTYEQYF. DNA for the CDR3: TGCGCCAGCAGCCAAGTGGGAGCTGCGGGAAAAACCTACGAGCAGTACTTC. The chain combines TRBV4-1 with TRBJ2-7; the D gene is possibly TRBD2 (6 bases). The CDR3 is 17 residues long. Between the trimmed V and J ends, which lost 1 base and 2 bases, there was a span of 18 bases. Germline V gives CDR1 MGHRA, CDR2 YSYEKL.